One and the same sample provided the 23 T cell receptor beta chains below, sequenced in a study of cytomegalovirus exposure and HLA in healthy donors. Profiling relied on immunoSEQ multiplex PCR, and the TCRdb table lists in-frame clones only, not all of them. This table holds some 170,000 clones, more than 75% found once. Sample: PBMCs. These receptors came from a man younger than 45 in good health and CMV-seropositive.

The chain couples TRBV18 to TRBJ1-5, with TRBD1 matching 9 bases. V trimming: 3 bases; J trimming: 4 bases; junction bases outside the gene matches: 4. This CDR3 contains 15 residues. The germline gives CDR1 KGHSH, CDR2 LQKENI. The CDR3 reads CASSPIGTGNQPQHF. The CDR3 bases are TGTGCCAGCTCACCGATCGGGACAGGGAATCAGCCCCAGCATTTT. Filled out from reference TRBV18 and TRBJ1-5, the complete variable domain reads NAGVMQNPRHLVRRRGQEARLRCSPMKGHSHVYWYRQLPEEGLKFMVYLQKENIIDESGMPKERFSAEFPKEGPSILRIQQVVRGDSAAYFCASSPIGTGNQPQHFGDGTRLSIL.

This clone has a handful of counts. The CDR3 loop is CASSSDPGPGELFF. The CDR3 DNA follows: TGTGCCAGCAGCTCGGACCCAGGGCCCGGGGAGCTGTTTTTT. The rearrangement uses TRBV7-2 and TRBJ2-2, with a possible D match to TRBD1 (5 bases). The V end lost 4 bases, the J end lost 6 bases, and 12 bases lay between the germline ends. The CDR3 is made up of 14 amino acids. Per germline, CDR1 SGHTA and CDR2 FQGNSA.

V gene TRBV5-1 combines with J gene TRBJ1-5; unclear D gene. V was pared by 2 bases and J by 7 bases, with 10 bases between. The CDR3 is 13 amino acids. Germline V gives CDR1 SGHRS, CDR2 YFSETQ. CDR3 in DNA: TGCGCCAGCAGCTTAAAGGGAGACCAGCCCCAGCATTTT. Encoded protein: CASSLKGDQPQHF. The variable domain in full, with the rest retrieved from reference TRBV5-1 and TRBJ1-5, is KAGVTQTPRYLIKTRGQQVTLSCSPISGHRSVSWYQQTPGQGLQFLFEYFSETQRNKGNFPGRFSGRQFSNSRSEMNVSTLELGDSALYLCASSLKGDQPQHFGDGTRLSIL.

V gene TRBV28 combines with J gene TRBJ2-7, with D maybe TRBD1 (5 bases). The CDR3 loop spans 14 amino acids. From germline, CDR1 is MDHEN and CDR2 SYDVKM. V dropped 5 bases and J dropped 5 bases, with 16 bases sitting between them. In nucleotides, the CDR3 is TGTGCCAGCAGTCCCGCCTTTACAGGAAACGAGCAGTACTTC. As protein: CASSPAFTGNEQYF.

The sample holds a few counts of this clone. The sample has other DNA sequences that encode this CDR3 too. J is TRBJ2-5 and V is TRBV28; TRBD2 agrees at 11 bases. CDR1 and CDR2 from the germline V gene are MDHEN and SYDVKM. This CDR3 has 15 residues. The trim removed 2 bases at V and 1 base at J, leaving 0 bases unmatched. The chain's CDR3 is CASSLTSGGQETQYF. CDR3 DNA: TGTGCCAGCAGTTTAACTAGCGGGGGCCAAGAGACCCAGTACTTC.

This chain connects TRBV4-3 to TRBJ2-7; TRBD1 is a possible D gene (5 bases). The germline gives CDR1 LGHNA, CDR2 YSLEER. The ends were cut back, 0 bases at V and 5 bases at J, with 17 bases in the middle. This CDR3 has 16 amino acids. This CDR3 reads CASSQERQGSYHEQYF. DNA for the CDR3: TGCGCCAGCAGCCAAGAACGGCAGGGCTCCTACCACGAGCAGTACTTC.

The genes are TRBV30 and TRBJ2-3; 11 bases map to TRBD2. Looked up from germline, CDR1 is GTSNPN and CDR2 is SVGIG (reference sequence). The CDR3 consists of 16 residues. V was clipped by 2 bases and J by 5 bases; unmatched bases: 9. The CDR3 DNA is TGTGCCTGGAGTTCCTATAGCGGGGGGGCGGGAGATACGCAGTATTTT. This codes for CAWSSYSGGAGDTQYF.

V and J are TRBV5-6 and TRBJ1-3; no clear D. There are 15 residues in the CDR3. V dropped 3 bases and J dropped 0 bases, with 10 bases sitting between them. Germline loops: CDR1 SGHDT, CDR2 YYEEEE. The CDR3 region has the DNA TGTGCCAGCAGCTCGGTGGGGTACTCTGGAAACACCATATATTTT. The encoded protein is CASSSVGYSGNTIYF.

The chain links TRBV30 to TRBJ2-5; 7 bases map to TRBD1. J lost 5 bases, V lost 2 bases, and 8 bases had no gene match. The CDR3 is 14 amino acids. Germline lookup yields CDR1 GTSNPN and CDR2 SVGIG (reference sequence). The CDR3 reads CAWSKGQSWETQYF. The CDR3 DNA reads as TGTGCCTGGAGTAAGGGACAGTCTTGGGAGACCCAGTACTTC.

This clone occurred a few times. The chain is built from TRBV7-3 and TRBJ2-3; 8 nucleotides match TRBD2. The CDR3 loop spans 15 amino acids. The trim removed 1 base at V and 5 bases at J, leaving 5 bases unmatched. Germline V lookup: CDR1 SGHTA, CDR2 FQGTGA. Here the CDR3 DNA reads TGTGCCAGCAGCTTAAACGGGAGGGCCATAGATACGCAGTATTTT. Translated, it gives CASSLNGRAIDTQYF.

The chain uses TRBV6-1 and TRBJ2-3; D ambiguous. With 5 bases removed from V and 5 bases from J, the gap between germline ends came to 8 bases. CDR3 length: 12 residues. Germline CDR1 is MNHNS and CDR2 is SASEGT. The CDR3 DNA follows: TGTGCCAGCAGTACCGACCGAGATACGCAGTATTTT. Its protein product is CASSTDRDTQYF.

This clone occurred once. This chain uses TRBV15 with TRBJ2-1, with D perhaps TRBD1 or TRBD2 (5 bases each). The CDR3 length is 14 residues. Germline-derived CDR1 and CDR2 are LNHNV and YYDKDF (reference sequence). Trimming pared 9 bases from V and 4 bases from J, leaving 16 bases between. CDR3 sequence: CATELGEQYNEQFF. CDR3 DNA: TGTGCCACGGAACTGGGGGAACAGTACAATGAGCAGTTCTTC.

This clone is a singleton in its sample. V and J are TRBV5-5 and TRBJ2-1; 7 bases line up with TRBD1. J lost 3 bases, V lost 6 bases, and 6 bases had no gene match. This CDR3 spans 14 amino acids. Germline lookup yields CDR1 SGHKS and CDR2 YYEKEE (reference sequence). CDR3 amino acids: CASNLRGLYNEQFF. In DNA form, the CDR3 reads TGTGCCAGCAACCTTAGGGGGCTCTACAATGAGCAGTTCTTC.

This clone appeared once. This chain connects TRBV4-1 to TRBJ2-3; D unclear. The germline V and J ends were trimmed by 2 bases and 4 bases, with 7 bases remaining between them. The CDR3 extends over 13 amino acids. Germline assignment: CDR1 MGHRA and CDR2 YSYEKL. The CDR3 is CASSQMLADTQYF. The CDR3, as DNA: TGCGCCAGCAGCCAAATGCTAGCAGATACGCAGTATTTT.

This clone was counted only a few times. The CDR3 region is CASRPGQVWGQYF. As DNA, the CDR3 is TGTGCCAGCAGGCCTGGACAGGTCTGGGGGCAGTACTTC. This chain joins TRBV2 and TRBJ2-7; TRBD1 matches at 7 bases. Germline assignment: CDR1 SNHLY and CDR2 FYNNEI. Unmatched junction bases numbered 11, after V lost 6 bases and J lost 9 bases. This CDR3 contains 13 residues.

The CDR3 protein is CASSLYEQGFAGTQYF. The CDR3 DNA reads TGTGCCAGCAGTTTATACGAACAGGGCTTTGCGGGTACGCAGTATTTT. The J gene is TRBJ2-3, the V gene TRBV28, with D maybe TRBD1 (6 bases). V dropped 1 base and J dropped 8 bases, with 19 bases sitting between them. This CDR3 contains 16 residues. Germline assignment: CDR1 MDHEN and CDR2 SYDVKM.

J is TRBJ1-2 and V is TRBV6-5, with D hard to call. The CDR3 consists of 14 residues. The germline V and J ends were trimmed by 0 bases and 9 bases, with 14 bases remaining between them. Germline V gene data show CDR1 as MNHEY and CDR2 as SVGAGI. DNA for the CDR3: TGTGCCAGCAGTTACTCGTCAGACCTCTCCCGCTACACCTTC. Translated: CASSYSSDLSRYTF.

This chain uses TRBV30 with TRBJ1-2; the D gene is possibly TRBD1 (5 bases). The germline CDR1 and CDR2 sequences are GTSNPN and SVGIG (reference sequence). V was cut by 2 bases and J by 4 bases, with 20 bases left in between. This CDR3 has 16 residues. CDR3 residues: CAWSRTGTPSGYGYTF. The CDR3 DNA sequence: TGTGCCTGGAGTAGAACCGGGACTCCAAGCGGCTATGGCTACACCTTC. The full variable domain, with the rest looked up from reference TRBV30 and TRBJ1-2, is SQTIHQWPATLVQPVGSPLSLECTVEGTSNPNLYWYRQAAGRGLQLLFYSVGIGQISSEVPQNLSASRPQDRQFILSSKKLLLSDSGFYLCAWSRTGTPSGYGYTFGSGTRLTVV.

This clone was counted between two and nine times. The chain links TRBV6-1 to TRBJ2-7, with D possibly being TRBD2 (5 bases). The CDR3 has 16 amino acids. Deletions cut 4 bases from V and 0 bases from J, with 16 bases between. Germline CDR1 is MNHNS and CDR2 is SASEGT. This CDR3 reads CASSAPKRYNSYEQYF. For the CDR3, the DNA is TGTGCCAGCAGTGCCCCCAAGCGGTACAACTCCTACGAGCAGTACTTC.

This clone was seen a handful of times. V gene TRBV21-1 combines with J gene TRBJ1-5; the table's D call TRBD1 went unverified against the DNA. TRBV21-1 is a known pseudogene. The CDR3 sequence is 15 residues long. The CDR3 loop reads CASSPRDRVWQPQHF. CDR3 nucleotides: TGTGCCAGCAGCCCCCGGGACAGGGTGTGGCAGCCCCAGCATTTT.

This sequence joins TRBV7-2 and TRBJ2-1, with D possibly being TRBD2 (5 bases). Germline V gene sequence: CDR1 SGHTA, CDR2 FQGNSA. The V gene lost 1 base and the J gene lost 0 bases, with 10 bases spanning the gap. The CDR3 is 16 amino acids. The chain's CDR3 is CASSLGPGSSYNEQFF. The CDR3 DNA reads TGTGCCAGCAGCTTAGGGCCGGGGAGCTCCTACAATGAGCAGTTCTTC.

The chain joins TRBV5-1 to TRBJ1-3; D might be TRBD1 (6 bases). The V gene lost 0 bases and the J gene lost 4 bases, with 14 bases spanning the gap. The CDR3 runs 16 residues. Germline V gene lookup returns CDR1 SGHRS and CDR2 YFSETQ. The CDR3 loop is CASSLGGQPSGNTIYF. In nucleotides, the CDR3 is TGCGCCAGCAGCTTGGGTGGACAGCCTTCGGGAAACACCATATATTTT.

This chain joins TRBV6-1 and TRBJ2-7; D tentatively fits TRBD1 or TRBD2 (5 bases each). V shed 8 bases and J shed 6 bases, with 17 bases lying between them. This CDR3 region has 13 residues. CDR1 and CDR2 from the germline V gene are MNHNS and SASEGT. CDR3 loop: CASVGVLDGEQYF. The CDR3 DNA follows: TGTGCCAGCGTGGGGGTCCTTGACGGCGAGCAGTACTTC.